The 10 T cell receptor beta chains in this list originate from one sample, sequenced in a study of blood T cell repertoires in COVID-19. Using immunoSEQ multiplex PCR, the repertoire was profiled, and TCRdb retains in-frame clones only, with some absent. The sample contains 70,000 to 80,000 clones, roughly nine tenths of which appear only once. The sequencing input was peripheral blood. The receptors originated from an elderly man in a cohort sampled during active COVID-19.

The CDR3 is CAISESEYSPSYEQYF. The CDR3 DNA reads as TGTGCCATCAGTGAGTCAGAGTACAGCCCCTCCTACGAGCAGTACTTC. The chain combines TRBV10-3 with TRBJ2-7, with D unclear. In germline, CDR1 is ENHRY, CDR2 SYGVKD. The CDR3 is 16 residues long. Trimming removed 0 bases from V and 0 bases from J, with 12 bases in between.

V gene TRBV6-2 or TRBV6-3 combines with J gene TRBJ2-7; D may be TRBD1 (5 bases). There are 14 residues in the CDR3. With 5 bases removed from V and 2 bases from J, the gap between germline ends came to 13 bases. Germline V gene sequence: CDR1 MNHEY, CDR2 SVGEGT. The CDR3 DNA reads TGTGCCAGCAGTGCTCCCCGGACAACCTACGAGCAGTACTTC. It encodes CASSAPRTTYEQYF.

V and J are TRBV7-9 and TRBJ2-3, with D perhaps TRBD2 (6 bases). Germline CDR1 reads SEHNR; CDR2 reads FQNEAQ (reference sequence). The V end lost 5 bases, the J end lost 4 bases, and 13 bases lay between the germline ends. The CDR3 length is 14 residues. The CDR3 region is CASSPGLASDTQYF. The CDR3 DNA reads as TGTGCCAGCAGCCCGGGACTCGCTTCAGATACGCAGTATTTT.

This rearrangement joins TRBV25-1 to TRBJ2-1, with 7 bases identical to TRBD1. V gave up 5 bases and J gave up 4 bases; unmatched junction bases: 8. CDR1 and CDR2 (germline): MGHDK, SYGVNS. CDR3 length: 15 amino acids. The CDR3 loop is CASSSSGTAYNEQFF. DNA for the CDR3: TGTGCCAGCAGTTCCTCCGGGACAGCATACAATGAGCAGTTCTTC.

This chain joins TRBV19 and TRBJ2-1, with D tentatively TRBD1 (6 bases). CDR1 and CDR2 from the germline V gene are LNHDA and SQIVND (reference sequence). V lost 8 bases, J lost 9 bases, and 17 bases lay in between. The CDR3 loop spans 13 amino acids. CDR3 nucleotides: TGTGCCAGTGGCTTTTCAGGGGTCGGTGAGCAGTTCTTC. Translated: CASGFSGVGEQFF.

The chain has TRBV24-1 and TRBJ1-4, with TRBD1 matching 7 bases. This CDR3 spans 16 amino acids. CDR1 is KGHDR, CDR2 SFDVKD, per germline. V shed 5 bases and J 5 bases; nucleotides not matched to a gene: 10. The CDR3 sequence: CATSVSPGTANEKLFF. Here the CDR3 DNA reads TGTGCCACCAGTGTTAGTCCCGGGACAGCGAATGAAAAACTGTTTTTT.

The rearrangement links TRBV5-4 to TRBJ1-2, with 7 bases identical to TRBD1. Germline V gene data show CDR1 as SGHNT and CDR2 as YYREEE (reference sequence). With 2 bases clipped from V and 3 bases from J, the junction kept 4 bases outside the gene matches. This CDR3 spans 14 amino acids. CDR3 loop: CASSFGTDYYGYTF. The CDR3 DNA is TGTGCCAGCAGCTTTGGGACAGATTACTATGGCTACACCTTC. Together with reference TRBV5-4 and TRBJ1-2, the CDR3 gives the full variable domain: ETGVTQSPTHLIKTRGQQVTLRCSSQSGHNTVSWYQQALGQGPQFIFQYYREEENGRGNFPPRFSGLQFPNYSSELNVNALELDDSALYLCASSFGTDYYGYTFGSGTRLTVV.

The CDR3 DNA sequence: TGTGCCAGCAGTTTCGGGACTAGCGGATACAATGAGCAGTTCTTC. Its protein is CASSFGTSGYNEQFF. The genes are TRBV6-2 or TRBV6-3 and TRBJ2-1; TRBD2 agrees at 11 bases. The germline gives CDR1 MNHEY, CDR2 SVGEGT. The ends lost 4 bases at V and 4 bases at J; junction bases unmatched: 3. This CDR3 has 15 residues.

The J gene is TRBJ1-4, the V gene TRBV4-3; D gene unclear. Germline V CDR1 and CDR2: LGHNA, YSLEER. The CDR3 has 17 residues. V dropped 0 bases and J dropped 5 bases, with 16 bases sitting between them. Here the CDR3 DNA reads TGCGCCAGCAGCCAAGAGTATCACAGCCGTGCCAATGAAAAACTGTTTTTT. Protein sequence: CASSQEYHSRANEKLFF.

The CDR3 reads CASSPPRRANGNTEAFF. CDR3 nucleotide sequence: TGTGCCAGTAGTCCGCCCCGGAGGGCGAATGGGAACACTGAAGCTTTCTTT. The chain employs TRBV19 and TRBJ1-1; no reliable D call. In germline, CDR1 is LNHDA, CDR2 SQIVND (reference sequence). CDR3 size: 17 residues. With 5 bases removed from V and 1 base from J, the gap between germline ends came to 20 bases.